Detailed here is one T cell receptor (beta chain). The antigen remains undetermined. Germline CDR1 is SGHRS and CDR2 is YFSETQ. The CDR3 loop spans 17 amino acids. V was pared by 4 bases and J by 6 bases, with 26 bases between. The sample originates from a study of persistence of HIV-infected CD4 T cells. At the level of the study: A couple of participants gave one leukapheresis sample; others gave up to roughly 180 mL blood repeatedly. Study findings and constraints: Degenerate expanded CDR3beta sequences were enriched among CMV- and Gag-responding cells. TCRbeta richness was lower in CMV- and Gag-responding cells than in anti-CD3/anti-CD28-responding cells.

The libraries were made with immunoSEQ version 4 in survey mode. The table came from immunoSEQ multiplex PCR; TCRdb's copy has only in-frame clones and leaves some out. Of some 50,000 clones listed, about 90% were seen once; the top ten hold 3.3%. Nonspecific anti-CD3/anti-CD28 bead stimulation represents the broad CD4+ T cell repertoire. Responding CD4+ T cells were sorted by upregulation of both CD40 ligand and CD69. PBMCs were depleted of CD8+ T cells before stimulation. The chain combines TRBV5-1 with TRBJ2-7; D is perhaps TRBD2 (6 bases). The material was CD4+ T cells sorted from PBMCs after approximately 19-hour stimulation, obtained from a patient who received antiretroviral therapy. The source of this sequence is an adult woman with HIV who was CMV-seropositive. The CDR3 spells CASSPGGGRDWRAEQYF. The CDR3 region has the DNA TGCGCCAGCAGCCCAGGAGGTGGTCGGGACTGGAGGGCCGAGCAGTACTTC.